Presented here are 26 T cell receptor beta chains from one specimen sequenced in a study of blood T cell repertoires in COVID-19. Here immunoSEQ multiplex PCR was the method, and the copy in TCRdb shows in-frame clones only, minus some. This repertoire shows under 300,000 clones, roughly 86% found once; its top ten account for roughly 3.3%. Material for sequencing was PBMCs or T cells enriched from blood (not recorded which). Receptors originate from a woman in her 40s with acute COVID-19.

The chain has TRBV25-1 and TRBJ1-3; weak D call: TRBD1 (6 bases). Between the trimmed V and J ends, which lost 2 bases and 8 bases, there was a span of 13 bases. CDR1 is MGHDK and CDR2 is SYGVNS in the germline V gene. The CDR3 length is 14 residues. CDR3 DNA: TGTGCCAGCAGTGAAAAAAACAGGGTAGACACCATATATTTT. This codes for CASSEKNRVDTIYF.

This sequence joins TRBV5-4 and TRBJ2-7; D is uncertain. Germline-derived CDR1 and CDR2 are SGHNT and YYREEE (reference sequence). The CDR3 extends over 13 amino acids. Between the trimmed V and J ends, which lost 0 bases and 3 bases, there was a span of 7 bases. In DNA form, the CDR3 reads TGTGCCAGCAGCTTGGCCCTCGGCTACGAGCAGTACTTC. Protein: CASSLALGYEQYF.

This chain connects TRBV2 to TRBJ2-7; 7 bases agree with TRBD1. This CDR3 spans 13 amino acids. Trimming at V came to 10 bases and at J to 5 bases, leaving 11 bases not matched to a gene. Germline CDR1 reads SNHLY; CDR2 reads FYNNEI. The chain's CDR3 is CATQDRPLDEQYF. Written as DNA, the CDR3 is TGTGCCACGCAGGACAGGCCCTTAGACGAGCAGTACTTC.

CDR3 coding DNA: TGTGCCAGCAGCAAAGACCGGGACAGGGCGGGAGAGACCCAGTACTTC. Its translation is CASSKDRDRAGETQYF. This chain uses TRBV21-1 with TRBJ2-5; no check of the table's D call, TRBD1, against the DNA was made. TRBV21-1 is listed as a pseudogene. The CDR3 covers 16 residues.

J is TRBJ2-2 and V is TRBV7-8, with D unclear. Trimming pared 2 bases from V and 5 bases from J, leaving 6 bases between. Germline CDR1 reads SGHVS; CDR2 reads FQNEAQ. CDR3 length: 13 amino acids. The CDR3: CASSLSATGELFF. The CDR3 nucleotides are TGTGCCAGCAGCTTAAGCGCAACCGGGGAGCTGTTTTTT.

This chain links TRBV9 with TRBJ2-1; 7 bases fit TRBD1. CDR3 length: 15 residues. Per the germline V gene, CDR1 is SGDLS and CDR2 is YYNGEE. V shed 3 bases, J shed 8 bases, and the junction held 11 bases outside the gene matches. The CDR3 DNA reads TGTGCCAGCAGCGCCTCCGGACAGGTCTGGGATGAGCAGTTCTTC. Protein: CASSASGQVWDEQFF.

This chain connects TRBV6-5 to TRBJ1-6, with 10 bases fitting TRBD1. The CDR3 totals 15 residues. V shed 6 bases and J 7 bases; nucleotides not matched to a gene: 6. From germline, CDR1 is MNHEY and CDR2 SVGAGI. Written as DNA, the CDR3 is TGTGCCAGCAGGTTAGGGGACAGGGGCAATTCACCCCTCCACTTT. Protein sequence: CASRLGDRGNSPLHF.

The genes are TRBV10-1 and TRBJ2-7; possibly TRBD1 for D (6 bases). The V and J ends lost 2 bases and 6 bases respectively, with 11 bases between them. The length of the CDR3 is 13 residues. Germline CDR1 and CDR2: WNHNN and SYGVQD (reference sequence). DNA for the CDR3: TGCGCCAGCAGTGAGACAGGGTTAGGCGAGCAGTACTTC. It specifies CASSETGLGEQYF.

The CDR3 protein is CAWTSGGHTEAFF. The CDR3 DNA reads TGTGCCTGGACCTCAGGGGGACACACTGAAGCTTTCTTT. V is TRBV30 and J is TRBJ1-1, with TRBD1 identical over 7 bases. J was trimmed by 3 bases and V by 4 bases; bases with no gene match: 5. This CDR3 comprises 13 residues. Germline V CDR1 and CDR2: GTSNPN, SVGIG (reference sequence).

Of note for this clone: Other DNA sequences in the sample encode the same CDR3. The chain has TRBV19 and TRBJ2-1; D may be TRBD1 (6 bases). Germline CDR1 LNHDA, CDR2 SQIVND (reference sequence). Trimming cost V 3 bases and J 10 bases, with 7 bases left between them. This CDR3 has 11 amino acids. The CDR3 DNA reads TGTGCCAGTAGTATCGGGACAGAGCAGTTCTTC. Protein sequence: CASSIGTEQFF.

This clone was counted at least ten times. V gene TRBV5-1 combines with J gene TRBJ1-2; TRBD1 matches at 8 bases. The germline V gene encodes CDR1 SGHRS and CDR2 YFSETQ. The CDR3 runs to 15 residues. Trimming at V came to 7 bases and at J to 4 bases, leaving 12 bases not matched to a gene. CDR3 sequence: CASGSKGTGGYGYTF. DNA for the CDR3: TGCGCCAGCGGGTCAAAAGGGACAGGCGGCTATGGCTACACCTTC.

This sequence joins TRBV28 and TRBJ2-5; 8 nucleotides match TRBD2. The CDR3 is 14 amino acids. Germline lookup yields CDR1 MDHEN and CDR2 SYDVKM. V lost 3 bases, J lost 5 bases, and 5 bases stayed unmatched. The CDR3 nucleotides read TGTGCCAGCAGTTTCCGGGAGGGCCGTGAGACCCAGTACTTC. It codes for CASSFREGRETQYF.

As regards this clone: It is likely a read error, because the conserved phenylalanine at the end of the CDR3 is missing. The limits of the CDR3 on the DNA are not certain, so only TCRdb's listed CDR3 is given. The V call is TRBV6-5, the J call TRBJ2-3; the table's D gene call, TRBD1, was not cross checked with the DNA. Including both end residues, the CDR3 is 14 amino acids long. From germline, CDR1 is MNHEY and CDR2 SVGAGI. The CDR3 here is CASKSSRTALSLSV.

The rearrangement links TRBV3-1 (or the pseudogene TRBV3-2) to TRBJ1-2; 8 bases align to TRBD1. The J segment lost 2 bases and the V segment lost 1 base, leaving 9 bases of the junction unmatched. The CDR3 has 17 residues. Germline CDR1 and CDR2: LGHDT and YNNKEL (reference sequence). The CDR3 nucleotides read TGTGCCAGCAGCCAAGGGCTGGAGACAGGGGTAAACTATGGCTACACCTTC. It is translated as CASSQGLETGVNYGYTF.

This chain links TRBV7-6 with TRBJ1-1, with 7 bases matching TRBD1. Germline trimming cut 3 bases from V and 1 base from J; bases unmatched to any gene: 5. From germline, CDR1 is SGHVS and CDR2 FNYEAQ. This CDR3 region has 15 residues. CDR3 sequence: CASSFIGQANTEAFF. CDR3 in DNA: TGTGCCAGCAGCTTTATCGGACAGGCGAACACTGAAGCTTTCTTT.

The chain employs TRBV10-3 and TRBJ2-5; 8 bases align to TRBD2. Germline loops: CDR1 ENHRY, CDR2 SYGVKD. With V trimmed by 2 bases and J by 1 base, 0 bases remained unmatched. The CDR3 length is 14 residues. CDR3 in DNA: TGTGCCATCAGTGAGACTAGCGGCCAAGAGACCCAGTACTTC. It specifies CAISETSGQETQYF.

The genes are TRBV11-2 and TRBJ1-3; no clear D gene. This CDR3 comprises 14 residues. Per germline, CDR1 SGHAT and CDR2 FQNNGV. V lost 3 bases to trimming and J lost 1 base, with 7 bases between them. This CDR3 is CASSFLTSGNTIYF. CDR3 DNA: TGTGCCAGCAGCTTTCTGACTTCTGGAAACACCATATATTTT.

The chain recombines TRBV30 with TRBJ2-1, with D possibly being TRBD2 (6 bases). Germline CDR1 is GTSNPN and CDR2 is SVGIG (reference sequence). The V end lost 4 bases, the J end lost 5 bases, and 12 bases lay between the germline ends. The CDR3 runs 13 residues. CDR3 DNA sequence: TGTGCCTGGAAGGAGACTAGGGACAATGAGCAGTTCTTC. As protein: CAWKETRDNEQFF.

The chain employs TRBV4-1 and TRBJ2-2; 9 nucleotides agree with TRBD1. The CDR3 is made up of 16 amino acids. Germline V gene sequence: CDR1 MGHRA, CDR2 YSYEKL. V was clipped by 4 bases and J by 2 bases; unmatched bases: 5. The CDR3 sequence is CASSLLGQGNTGELFF. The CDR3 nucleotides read TGCGCCAGCAGCCTCCTGGGACAGGGAAACACCGGGGAGCTGTTTTTT.

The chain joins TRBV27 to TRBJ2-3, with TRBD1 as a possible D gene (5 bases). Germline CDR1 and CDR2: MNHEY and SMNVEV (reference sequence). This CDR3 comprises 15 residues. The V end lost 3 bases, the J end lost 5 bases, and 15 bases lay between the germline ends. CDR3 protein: CASSLRTRVQDTQYF. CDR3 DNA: TGTGCCAGCAGTTTGAGGACAAGGGTCCAAGATACGCAGTATTTT.

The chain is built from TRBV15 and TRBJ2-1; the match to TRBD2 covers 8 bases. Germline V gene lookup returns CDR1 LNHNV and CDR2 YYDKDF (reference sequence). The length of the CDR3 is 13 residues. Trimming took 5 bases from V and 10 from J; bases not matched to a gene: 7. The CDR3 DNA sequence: TGTGCCACCAGCGGAAGCCTAGCGGGCGAGCAGTTCTTC. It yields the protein CATSGSLAGEQFF. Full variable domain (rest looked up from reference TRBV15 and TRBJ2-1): DAMVIQNPRYQVTQFGKPVTLSCSQTLNHNVMYWYQQKSSQAPKLLFHYYDKDFNNEADTPDNFQSRRPNTSFCFLDIRSPGLGDTAMYLCATSGSLAGEQFFGPGTRLTVL.

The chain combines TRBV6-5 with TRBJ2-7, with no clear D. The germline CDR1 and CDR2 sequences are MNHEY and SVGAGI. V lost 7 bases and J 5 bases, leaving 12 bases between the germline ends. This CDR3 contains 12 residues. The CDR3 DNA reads TGTGCCAGCATTGGGCAGGTCAACGAGCAGTACTTC. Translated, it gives CASIGQVNEQYF.

CDR3 amino acids: CASRLSFEQYF. The CDR3 DNA sequence: TGCGCCAGCAGGCTTAGTTTTGAGCAGTACTTC. This chain joins TRBV5-1 and TRBJ2-7, with unresolved D. The length of the CDR3 is 11 residues. CDR1 is SGHRS, CDR2 YFSETQ, per germline. V shed 5 bases and J shed 7 bases, with 10 bases lying between them.

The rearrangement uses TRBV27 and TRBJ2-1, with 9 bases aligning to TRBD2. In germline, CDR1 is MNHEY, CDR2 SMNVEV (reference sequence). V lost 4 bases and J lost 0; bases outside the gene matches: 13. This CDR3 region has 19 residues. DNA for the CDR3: TGTGCCAGCAGTTCAATGACTAGCGGAGCCCCCCTCTCCTACAATGAGCAGTTCTTC. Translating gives CASSSMTSGAPLSYNEQFF.

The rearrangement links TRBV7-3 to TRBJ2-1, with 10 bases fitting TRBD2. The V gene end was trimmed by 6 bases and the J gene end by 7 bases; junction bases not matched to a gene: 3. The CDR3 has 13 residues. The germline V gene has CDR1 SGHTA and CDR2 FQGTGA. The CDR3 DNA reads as TGTGCCAGCAGTATACTAGCGGGGAATGAGCAGTTCTTC. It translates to CASSILAGNEQFF.

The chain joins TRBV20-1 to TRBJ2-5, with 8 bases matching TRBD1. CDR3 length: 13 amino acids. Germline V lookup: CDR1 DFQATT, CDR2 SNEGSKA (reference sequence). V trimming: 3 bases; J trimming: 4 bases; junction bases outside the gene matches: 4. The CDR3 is CSASARGPETQYF. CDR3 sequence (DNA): TGCAGTGCTAGTGCCAGGGGGCCAGAGACCCAGTACTTC.